This T cell receptor (beta chain) was documented in a study of blood T cell repertoires in COVID-19. Study at large: Whether acute or convalescent, the COVID-19 samples came from the United States, Italy and Spain. T cells, B-cell-depleted T cells, or PBMCs provided the cDNA or gDNA that served as material.

Original handling: By means of reference gene primer amplification, nucleated cell counts were estimated. This table comes from immunoSEQ multiplex PCR, and its TCRdb copy is limited to in-frame clones, with some not included. That table is the source of V, J and clone size, and D and trimming were worked out from the DNA. The data show around 270,000 clones, approximately 91% seen once. CDR3 length: 14 residues. The junction had 10 bases not matched to a gene; V was cut back by 8 bases and J by 5 bases. Germline V CDR1 and CDR2: MNHEY, SVGAGI. Seattle enrolled patients during active infection and tracked them longitudinally.

The chain uses TRBV6-5 and TRBJ2-5; 8 bases are shared with TRBD2. Sequences were obtained from peripheral blood. This clonotype was obtained from a person under 35 with COVID-19, enrolled during active disease. CDR3 sequence reads: CASRQSGGGETQYF. The CDR3 DNA is TGTGCCAGCCGCCAGAGCGGGGGTGGGGAGACCCAGTACTTC.